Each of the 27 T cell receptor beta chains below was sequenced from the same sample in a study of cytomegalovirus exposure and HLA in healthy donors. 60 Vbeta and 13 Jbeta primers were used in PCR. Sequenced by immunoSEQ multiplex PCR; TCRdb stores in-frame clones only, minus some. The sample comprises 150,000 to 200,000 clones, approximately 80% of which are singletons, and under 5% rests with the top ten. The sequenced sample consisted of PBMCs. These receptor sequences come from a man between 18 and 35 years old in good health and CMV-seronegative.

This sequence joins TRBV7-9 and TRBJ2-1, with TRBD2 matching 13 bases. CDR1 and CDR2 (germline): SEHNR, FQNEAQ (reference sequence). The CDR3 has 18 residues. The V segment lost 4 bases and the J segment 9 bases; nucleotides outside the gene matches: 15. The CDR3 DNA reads TGTGCCAGCAGCTACAGGACTAGCGGGAGCTATTTGGTCAGTGAGCAGTTCTTC. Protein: CASSYRTSGSYLVSEQFF.

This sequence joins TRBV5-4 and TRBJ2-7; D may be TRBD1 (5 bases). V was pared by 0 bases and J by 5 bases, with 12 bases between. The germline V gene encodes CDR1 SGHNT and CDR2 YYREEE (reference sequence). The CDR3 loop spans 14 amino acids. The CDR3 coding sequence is TGTGCCAGCAGCTTGGCCGCTTGGGGCCACGAGCAGTACTTC. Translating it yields CASSLAAWGHEQYF.

The CDR3 is CASSSGLAGPPYEQYF. In DNA form, the CDR3 reads TGTGCCAGCAGCTCGGGACTAGCGGGGCCTCCCTACGAGCAGTACTTC. This chain uses TRBV7-2 with TRBJ2-7; 13 bases line up with TRBD2. The V gene end was trimmed by 4 bases and the J gene end by 2 bases; junction bases not matched to a gene: 5. This CDR3 contains 16 residues. The germline gives CDR1 SGHTA, CDR2 FQGNSA.

CDR3 sequence (DNA): TGCAGCTCCCGACTAGCGGGAGGGCCTAGTAATACGCAGTATTTT. As protein: CSSRLAGGPSNTQYF. The chain employs TRBV29-1 and TRBJ2-3; 14 bases are a match to TRBD2. Trimming at V came to 8 bases and at J to 7 bases, leaving 11 bases not matched to a gene. Germline V gene sequence: CDR1 SQVTM, CDR2 ANQGSEA. CDR3 length: 15 residues.

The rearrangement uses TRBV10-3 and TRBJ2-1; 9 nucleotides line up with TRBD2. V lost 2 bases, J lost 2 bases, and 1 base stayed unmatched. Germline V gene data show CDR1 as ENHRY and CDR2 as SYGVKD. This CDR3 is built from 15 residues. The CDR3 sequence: CAISEPSGTYNEQFF. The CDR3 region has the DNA TGTGCCATCAGTGAGCCTAGCGGGACCTACAATGAGCAGTTCTTC.

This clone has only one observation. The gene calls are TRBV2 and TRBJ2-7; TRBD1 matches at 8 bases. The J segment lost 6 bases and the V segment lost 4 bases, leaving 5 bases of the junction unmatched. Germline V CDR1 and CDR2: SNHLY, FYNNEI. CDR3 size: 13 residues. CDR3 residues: CASSGQGAPEQYF. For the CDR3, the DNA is TGTGCCAGCAGTGGTCAGGGGGCGCCCGAGCAGTACTTC.

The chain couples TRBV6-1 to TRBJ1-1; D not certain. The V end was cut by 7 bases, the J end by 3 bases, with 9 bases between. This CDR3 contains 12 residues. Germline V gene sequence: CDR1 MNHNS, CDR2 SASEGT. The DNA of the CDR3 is TGTGCCAGCACGGGGTGGGACACTGAAGCTTTCTTT. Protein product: CASTGWDTEAFF.

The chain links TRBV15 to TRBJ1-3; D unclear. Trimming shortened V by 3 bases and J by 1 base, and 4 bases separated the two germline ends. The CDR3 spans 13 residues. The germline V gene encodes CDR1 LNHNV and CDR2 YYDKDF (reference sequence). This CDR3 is CATSRTSGNTIYF. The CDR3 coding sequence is TGTGCCACCAGCAGGACTTCTGGAAACACCATATATTTT.

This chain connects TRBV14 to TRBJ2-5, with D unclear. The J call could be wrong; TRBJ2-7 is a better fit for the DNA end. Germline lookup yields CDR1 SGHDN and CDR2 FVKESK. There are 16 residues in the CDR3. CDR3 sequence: CASSQDGGGPPYEQYF. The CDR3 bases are TGTGCCAGCAGCCAAGACGGCGGCGGCCCTCCGTACGAGCAGTACTTC.

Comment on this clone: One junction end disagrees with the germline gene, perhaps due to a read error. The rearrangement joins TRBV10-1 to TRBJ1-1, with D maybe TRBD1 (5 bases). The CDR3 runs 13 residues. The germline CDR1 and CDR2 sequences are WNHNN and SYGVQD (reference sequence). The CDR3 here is CASRDGGNAEAFF. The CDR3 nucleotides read TGCGCCAGCAGGGACGGGGGGAACGCTGAAGCTTTCTTT.

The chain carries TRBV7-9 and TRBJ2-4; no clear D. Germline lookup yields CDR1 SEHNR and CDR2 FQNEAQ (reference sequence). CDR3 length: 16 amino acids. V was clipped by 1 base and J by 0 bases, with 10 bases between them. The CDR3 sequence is CASSLDLFLAKNIQYF. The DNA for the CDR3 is TGTGCCAGCAGCTTAGATCTATTTTTAGCCAAAAACATTCAGTACTTC.

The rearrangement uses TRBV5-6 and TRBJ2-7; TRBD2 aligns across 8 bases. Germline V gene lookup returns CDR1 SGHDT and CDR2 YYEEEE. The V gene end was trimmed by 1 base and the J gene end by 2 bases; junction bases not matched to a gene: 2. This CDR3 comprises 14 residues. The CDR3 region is CASSLIAGTYEQYF. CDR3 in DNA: TGTGCCAGCAGCTTGATAGCGGGAACCTACGAGCAGTACTTC. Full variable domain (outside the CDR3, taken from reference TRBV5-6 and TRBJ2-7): DAGVTQSPTHLIKTRGQQVTLRCSPKSGHDTVSWYQQALGQGPQFIFQYYEEEERQRGNFPDRFSGHQFPNYSSELNVNALLLGDSALYLCASSLIAGTYEQYFGPGTRLTVT.

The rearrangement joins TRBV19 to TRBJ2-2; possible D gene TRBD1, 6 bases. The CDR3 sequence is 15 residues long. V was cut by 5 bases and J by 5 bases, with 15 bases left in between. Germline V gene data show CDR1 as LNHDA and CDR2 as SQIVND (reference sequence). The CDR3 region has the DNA TGTGCCAGTAGTGAGCAGGGGATGAGTACCGGGGAGCTGTTTTTT. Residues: CASSEQGMSTGELFF.

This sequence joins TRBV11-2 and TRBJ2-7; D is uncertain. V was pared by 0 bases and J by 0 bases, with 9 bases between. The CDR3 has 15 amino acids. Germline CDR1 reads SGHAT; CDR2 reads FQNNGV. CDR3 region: CASSLEFGISYEQYF. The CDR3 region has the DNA TGTGCCAGCAGCTTAGAGTTTGGCATCTCCTACGAGCAGTACTTC.

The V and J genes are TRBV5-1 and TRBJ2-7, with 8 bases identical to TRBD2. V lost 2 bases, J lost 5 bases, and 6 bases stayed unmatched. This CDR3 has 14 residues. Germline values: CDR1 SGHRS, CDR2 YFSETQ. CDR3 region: CASSFGGDGDEQYF. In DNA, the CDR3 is TGCGCCAGCAGCTTCGGGGGGGACGGGGACGAGCAGTACTTC.

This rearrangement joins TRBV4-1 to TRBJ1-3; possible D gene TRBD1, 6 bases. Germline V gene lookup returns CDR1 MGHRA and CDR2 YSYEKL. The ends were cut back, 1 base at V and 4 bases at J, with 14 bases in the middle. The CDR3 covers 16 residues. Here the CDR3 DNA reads TGCGCCAGCAGCCAAGGTGACAGGTCTATCGGAAACACCATATATTTT. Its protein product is CASSQGDRSIGNTIYF.

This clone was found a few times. CDR3 sequence (DNA): TGTGCCAGTAGCCCACGCGGACAGGGTCTCTACGAGCAGTACTTC. This gives the protein CASSPRGQGLYEQYF. The chain recombines TRBV19 with TRBJ2-7; TRBD1 agrees at 8 bases. Germline V lookup: CDR1 LNHDA, CDR2 SQIVND (reference sequence). With V trimmed by 6 bases and J by 3 bases, 10 bases remained unmatched. The CDR3 has 15 amino acids.

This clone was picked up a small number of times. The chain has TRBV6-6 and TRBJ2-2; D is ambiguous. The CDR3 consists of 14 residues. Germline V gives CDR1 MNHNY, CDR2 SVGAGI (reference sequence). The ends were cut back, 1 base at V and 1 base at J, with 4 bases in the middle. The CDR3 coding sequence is TGTGCCAGCAGTTACTTTAAGAACACCGGGGAGCTGTTTTTT. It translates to CASSYFKNTGELFF.

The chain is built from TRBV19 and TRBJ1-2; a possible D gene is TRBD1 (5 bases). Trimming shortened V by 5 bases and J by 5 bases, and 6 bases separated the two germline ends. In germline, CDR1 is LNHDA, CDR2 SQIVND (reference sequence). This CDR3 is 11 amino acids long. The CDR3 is CASSPGYGYTF. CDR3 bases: TGTGCCAGTAGTCCAGGGTATGGCTACACCTTC. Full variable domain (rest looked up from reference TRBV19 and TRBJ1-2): DGGITQSPKYLFRKEGQNVTLSCEQNLNHDAMYWYRQDPGQGLRLIYYSQIVNDFQKGDIAEGYSVSREKKESFPLTVTSAQKNPTAFYLCASSPGYGYTFGSGTRLTVV.

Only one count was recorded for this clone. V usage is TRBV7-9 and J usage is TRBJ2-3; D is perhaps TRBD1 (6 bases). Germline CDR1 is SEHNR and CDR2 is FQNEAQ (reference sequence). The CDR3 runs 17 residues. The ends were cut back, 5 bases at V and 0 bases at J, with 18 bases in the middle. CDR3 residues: CASSTGLAGESTDTQYF. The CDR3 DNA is TGTGCCAGCAGCACGGGGTTAGCAGGGGAGAGCACAGATACGCAGTATTTT.

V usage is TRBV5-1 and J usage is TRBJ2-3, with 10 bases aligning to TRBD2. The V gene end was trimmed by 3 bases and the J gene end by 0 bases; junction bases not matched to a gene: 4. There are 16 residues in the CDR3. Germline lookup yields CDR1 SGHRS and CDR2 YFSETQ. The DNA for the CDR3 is TGCGCCAGCAGCTCAGGGACTAGCGCGAGCACAGATACGCAGTATTTT. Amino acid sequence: CASSSGTSASTDTQYF.

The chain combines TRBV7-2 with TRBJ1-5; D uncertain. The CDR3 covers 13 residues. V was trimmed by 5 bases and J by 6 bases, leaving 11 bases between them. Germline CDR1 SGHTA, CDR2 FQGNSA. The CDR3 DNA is TGTGCCAGCAGCCCCGGGAGGGCTCAGCCCCAGCATTTT. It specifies CASSPGRAQPQHF.

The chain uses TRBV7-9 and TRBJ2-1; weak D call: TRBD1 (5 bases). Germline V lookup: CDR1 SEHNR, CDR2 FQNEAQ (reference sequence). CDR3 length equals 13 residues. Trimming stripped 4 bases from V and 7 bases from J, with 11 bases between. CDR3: CASSSSTVNEQFF. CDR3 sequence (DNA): TGTGCCAGCAGCTCCTCGACAGTAAATGAGCAGTTCTTC.

CDR3 bases: TGTGCCAGCAGCTTAGCGGGACTAGCCCGGGAGACCCAGTACTTC. Its translation: CASSLAGLARETQYF. The chain employs TRBV11-2 and TRBJ2-5; TRBD2 agrees at 9 bases. V shed 1 base and J 5 bases; nucleotides not matched to a gene: 5. CDR1 and CDR2 from the germline V gene are SGHAT and FQNNGV. The CDR3 consists of 15 residues.

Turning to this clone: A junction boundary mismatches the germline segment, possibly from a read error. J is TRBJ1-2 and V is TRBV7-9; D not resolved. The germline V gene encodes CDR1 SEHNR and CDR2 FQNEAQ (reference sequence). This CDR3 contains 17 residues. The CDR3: CSSSLLPLDGALYGYTF. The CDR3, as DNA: TGTTCCAGCAGCTTATTGCCCCTTGACGGAGCCCTCTATGGCTACACCTTC.

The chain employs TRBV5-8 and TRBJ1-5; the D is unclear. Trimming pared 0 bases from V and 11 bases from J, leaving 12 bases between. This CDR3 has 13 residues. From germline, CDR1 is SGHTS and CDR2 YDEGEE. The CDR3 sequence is CASSLGRGRTQHF. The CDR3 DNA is TGTGCCAGCAGCTTGGGGAGAGGTAGGACCCAGCATTTT. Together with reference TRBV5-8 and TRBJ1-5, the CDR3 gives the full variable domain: EAGVTQSPTHLIKTRGQQATLRCSPISGHTSVYWYQQALGLGLQFLLWYDEGEERNRGNFPPRFSGRQFPNYSSELNVNALELEDSALYLCASSLGRGRTQHFGDGTRLSIL.

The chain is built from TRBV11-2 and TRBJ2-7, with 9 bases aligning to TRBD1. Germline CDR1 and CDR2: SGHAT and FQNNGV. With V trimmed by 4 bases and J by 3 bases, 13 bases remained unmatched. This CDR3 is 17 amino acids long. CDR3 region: CASSSQRTGTGFYEQYF. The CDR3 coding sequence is TGTGCCAGCAGCTCTCAAAGGACCGGGACAGGGTTCTACGAGCAGTACTTC.